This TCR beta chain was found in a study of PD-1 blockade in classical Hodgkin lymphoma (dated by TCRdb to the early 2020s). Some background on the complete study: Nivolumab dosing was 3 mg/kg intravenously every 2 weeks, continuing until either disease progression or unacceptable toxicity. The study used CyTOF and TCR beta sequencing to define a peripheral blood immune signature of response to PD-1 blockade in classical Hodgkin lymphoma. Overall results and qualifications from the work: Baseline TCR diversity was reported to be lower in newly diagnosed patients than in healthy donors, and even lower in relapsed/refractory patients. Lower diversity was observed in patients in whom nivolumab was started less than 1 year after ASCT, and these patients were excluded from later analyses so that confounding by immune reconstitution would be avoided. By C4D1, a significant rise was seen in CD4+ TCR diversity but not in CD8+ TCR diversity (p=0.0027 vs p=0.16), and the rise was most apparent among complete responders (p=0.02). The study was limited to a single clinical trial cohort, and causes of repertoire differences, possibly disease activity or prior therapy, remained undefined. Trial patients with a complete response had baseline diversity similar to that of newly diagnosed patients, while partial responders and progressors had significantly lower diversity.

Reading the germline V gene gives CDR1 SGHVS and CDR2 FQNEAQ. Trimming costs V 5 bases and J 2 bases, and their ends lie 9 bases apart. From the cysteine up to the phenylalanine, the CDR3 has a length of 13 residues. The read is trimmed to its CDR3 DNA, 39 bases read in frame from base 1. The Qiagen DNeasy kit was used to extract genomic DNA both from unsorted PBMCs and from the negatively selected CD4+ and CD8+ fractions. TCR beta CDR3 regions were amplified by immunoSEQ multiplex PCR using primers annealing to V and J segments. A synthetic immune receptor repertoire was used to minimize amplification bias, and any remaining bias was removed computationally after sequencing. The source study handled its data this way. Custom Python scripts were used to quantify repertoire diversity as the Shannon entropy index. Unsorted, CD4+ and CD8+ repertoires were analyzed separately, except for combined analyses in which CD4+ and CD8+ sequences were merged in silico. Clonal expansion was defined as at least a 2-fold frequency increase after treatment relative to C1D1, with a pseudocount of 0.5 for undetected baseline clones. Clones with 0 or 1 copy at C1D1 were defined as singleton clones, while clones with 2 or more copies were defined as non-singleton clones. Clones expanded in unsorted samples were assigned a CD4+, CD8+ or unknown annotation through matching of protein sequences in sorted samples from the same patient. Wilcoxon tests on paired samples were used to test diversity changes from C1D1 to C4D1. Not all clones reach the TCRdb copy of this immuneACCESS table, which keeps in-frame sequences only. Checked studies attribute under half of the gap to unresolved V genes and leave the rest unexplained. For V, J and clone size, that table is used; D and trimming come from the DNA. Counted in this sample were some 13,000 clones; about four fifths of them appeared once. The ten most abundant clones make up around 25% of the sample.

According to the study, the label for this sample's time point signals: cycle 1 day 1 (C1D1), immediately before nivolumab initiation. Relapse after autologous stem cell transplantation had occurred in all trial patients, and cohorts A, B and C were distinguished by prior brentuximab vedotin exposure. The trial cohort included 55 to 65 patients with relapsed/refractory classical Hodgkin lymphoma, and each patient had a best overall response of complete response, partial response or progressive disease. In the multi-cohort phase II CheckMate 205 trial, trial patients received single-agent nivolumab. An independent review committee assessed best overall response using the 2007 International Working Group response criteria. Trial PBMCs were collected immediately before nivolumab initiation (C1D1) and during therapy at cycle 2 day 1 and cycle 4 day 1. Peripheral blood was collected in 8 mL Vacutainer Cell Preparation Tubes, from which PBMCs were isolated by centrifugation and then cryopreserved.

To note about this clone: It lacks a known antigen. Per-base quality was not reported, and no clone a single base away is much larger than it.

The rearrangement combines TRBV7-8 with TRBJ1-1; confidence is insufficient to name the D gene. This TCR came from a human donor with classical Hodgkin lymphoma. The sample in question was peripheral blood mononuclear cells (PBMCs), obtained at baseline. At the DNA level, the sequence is TGTGCCAGCAGCCGGACGGAAAACACTGAAGCTTTCTTT. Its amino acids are CASSRTENTEAFF. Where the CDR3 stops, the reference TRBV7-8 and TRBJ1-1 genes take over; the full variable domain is GAGVSQSPRYKVAKRGQDVALRCDPISGHVSLFWYQQALGQGPEFLTYFQNEAQLDKSGLPSDRFFAERPEGSVSTLKIQRTQQEDSAVYLCASSRTENTEAFFGQGTRLTVV.